These 28 T cell receptor beta chains originate from one sample sequenced in a study of cytomegalovirus exposure and HLA in healthy donors. PCR employed 60 Vbeta and 13 Jbeta primers. Profiling relied on immunoSEQ multiplex PCR, and the TCRdb table lists in-frame clones only, not all of them. The data contain about 78,000 clones, roughly 64% of them singletons. Material for sequencing was PBMCs. The receptors come from a young man in good health and CMV-seropositive.

This clone was counted a few times. The chain uses TRBV7-9 and TRBJ1-1; possible D gene TRBD1, 5 bases. The V end was cut by 11 bases, the J end by 3 bases, with 13 bases between. Germline V gives CDR1 SEHNR, CDR2 FQNEAQ (reference sequence). The CDR3 totals 12 residues. The CDR3 region has the DNA TGTGCCGGGAAATCGGGGGACACTGAAGCTTTCTTT. Translating gives CAGKSGDTEAFF.

This chain links TRBV5-6 with TRBJ2-3, with a weak D call TRBD1 (6 bases). The CDR3 sequence is 16 residues long. Germline V lookup: CDR1 SGHDT, CDR2 YYEEEE. Deletions cut 2 bases from V and 0 bases from J, with 13 bases between. The CDR3 sequence: CASSLQGLVSTDTQYF. DNA for the CDR3: TGTGCCAGCAGCTTACAGGGTTTGGTGAGCACAGATACGCAGTATTTT.

CDR3 residues: CASRANGLAGVSSGANVLTF. As DNA, the CDR3 is TGTGCCAGCAGGGCTAACGGACTAGCGGGAGTCTCCTCTGGGGCCAACGTCCTGACTTTC. This chain connects TRBV28 to TRBJ2-6; 13 nucleotides agree with TRBD2. The ends lost 6 bases at V and 0 bases at J; junction bases unmatched: 11. This CDR3 is built from 20 residues. The germline V gene has CDR1 MDHEN and CDR2 SYDVKM.

V usage is TRBV19 and J usage is TRBJ1-2; D might be TRBD1 (5 bases). The V end was cut by 3 bases, the J end by 8 bases, with 13 bases between. Per germline, CDR1 LNHDA and CDR2 SQIVND (reference sequence). The CDR3 sequence is 13 residues long. Here the CDR3 reads CASSIGAGLGYTF. The CDR3 DNA sequence: TGTGCCAGTAGTATTGGCGCAGGGTTAGGCTACACCTTC.

V is TRBV5-3 and J is TRBJ1-5, with a tentative D call TRBD1 (5 bases). TRBV5-3 is an ORF, with its function uncertain. V lost 2 bases and J lost 0, with 12 bases in between. The CDR3 consists of 16 residues. CDR3 loop: CARSFLRGYSNQPQHF. In DNA, the CDR3 is TGTGCCAGAAGCTTTTTAAGGGGCTATAGCAATCAGCCCCAGCATTTT.

The chain uses TRBV2 and TRBJ1-6; 10 nucleotides match TRBD1. The CDR3 spans 16 residues. Germline lookup yields CDR1 SNHLY and CDR2 FYNNEI. Losses at the gene ends were 5 bases for V and 7 bases for J; bases not matched to a gene: 8. The CDR3 DNA follows: TGTGCCAGCAGTCTGACAGGGGGCGCTTCCAATTCACCCCTCCACTTT. Protein product: CASSLTGGASNSPLHF.

Details on this clone: Mismatch with germline at one junction end may stem from a read error. V and J are TRBV7-9 and TRBJ1-1; D perhaps matches TRBD1 (5 bases). This CDR3 has 15 residues. Germline CDR1 SEHNR, CDR2 FQNEAQ (reference sequence). CDR3 sequence reads: CASSVARGAGTEAFF. CDR3 nucleotides: TGTGCCAGCAGCGTAGCCCGTGGGGCCGGGACTGAAGCTTTCTTT.

The chain employs TRBV7-9 and TRBJ1-2; 7 bases match TRBD1. The CDR3 length is 14 residues. From germline, CDR1 is SEHNR and CDR2 FQNEAQ (reference sequence). After removal of 6 bases from V and 3 bases from J, the junction contained 7 bases not matched to a gene. The CDR3 region has the DNA TGTGCCAGCAGTTCGGCAGGGGGGTACTATGGCTACACCTTC. Translated: CASSSAGGYYGYTF.

The V and J genes are TRBV9 and TRBJ1-2; a possible D gene is TRBD1 (5 bases). The germline gives CDR1 SGDLS, CDR2 YYNGEE. The CDR3 runs 15 residues. V was cut by 0 bases and J by 2 bases, with 11 bases left in between. For the CDR3, the DNA is TGTGCCAGCAGCGTAGAAGGGGCCCGCAACTATGGCTACACCTTC. Amino acids: CASSVEGARNYGYTF.

The rearrangement uses TRBV29-1 and TRBJ2-3; 10 bases agree with TRBD1. Germline V lookup: CDR1 SQVTM, CDR2 ANQGSEA. The CDR3 sequence is 13 residues long. With 7 bases clipped from V and 4 bases from J, the junction kept 5 bases outside the gene matches. CDR3 bases: TGCAGCGGCACCGGGACAGGGGCAGATACGCAGTATTTT. Amino acid sequence: CSGTGTGADTQYF.

The V and J genes are TRBV27 and TRBJ2-7; D remains ambiguous. The CDR3 has 14 amino acids. The V end lost 5 bases, the J end lost 2 bases, and 13 bases lay between the germline ends. Germline CDR1 is MNHEY and CDR2 is SMNVEV (reference sequence). CDR3 sequence reads: CASSQVAVPYEQYF. For the CDR3, the DNA is TGTGCCAGCAGTCAAGTGGCAGTTCCCTACGAGCAGTACTTC.

This rearrangement joins TRBV7-6 to TRBJ2-2, with D perhaps matching TRBD1 (6 bases). The germline CDR1 and CDR2 sequences are SGHVS and FNYEAQ. This CDR3 has 14 amino acids. V gave up 6 bases and J gave up 0 bases, with 8 bases separating them. CDR3 sequence: CASSRTANTGELFF. CDR3 coding DNA: TGTGCCAGCAGTCGGACAGCGAACACCGGGGAGCTGTTTTTT.

This chain joins TRBV5-1 and TRBJ1-6; maybe TRBD1 (6 bases). Germline CDR1 and CDR2: SGHRS and YFSETQ. The V and J ends lost 0 bases and 10 bases respectively, with 17 bases between them. The CDR3 extends over 16 amino acids. The CDR3 region is CASSLVGTGLGSPLHF. DNA of the CDR3: TGCGCCAGCAGCTTGGTGGGAACAGGGTTGGGGTCACCCCTCCACTTT. Variable domain in full (rest from reference TRBV5-1 and TRBJ1-6): KAGVTQTPRYLIKTRGQQVTLSCSPISGHRSVSWYQQTPGQGLQFLFEYFSETQRNKGNFPGRFSGRQFSNSRSEMNVSTLELGDSALYLCASSLVGTGLGSPLHFGNGTRLTVT.

This chain joins TRBV29-1 and TRBJ1-5; TRBD1 might be the D (5 bases). The CDR3 spans 14 residues. Trimming took 4 bases from V and 2 from J, leaving 12 bases between them. Germline V gives CDR1 SQVTM, CDR2 ANQGSEA. CDR3 sequence: CSVAFGGGNQPQHF. As DNA, the CDR3 is TGCAGCGTTGCTTTCGGGGGAGGCAATCAGCCCCAGCATTTT.

This rearrangement joins TRBV19 to TRBJ1-6; perhaps TRBD1 as D (5 bases). V shed 5 bases and J shed 10 bases, with 15 bases lying between them. Germline CDR1 and CDR2: LNHDA and SQIVND (reference sequence). The CDR3 length is 14 residues. The CDR3 region has the DNA TGTGCCAGTAGTCCTGGGGCAGGGTACTCACCCCTCCACTTT. Residues: CASSPGAGYSPLHF.

The chain employs TRBV11-2 and TRBJ1-2; a weak D match, TRBD1 (6 bases). This CDR3 contains 14 residues. Germline values: CDR1 SGHAT, CDR2 FQNNGV. Trimming took 0 bases from V and 8 from J, leaving 13 bases between them. CDR3 in DNA: TGTGCCAGCAGCTTAGATCTGGGGGCTGAGGGCTACACCTTC. Protein product: CASSLDLGAEGYTF.

The rearrangement joins TRBV6-6 to TRBJ2-7; 7 bases map to TRBD1. V gave up 6 bases and J gave up 0 bases; unmatched junction bases: 5. Germline assignment: CDR1 MNHNY and CDR2 SVGAGI (reference sequence). There are 14 residues in the CDR3. The DNA of the CDR3 is TGTGCCAGCAGACAACAGGGGACCTCCTACGAGCAGTACTTC. Translation gives CASRQQGTSYEQYF.

The chain combines TRBV6-5 with TRBJ2-3; D ambiguous. This CDR3 has 13 amino acids. CDR1 and CDR2 from the germline V gene are MNHEY and SVGAGI. With 2 bases removed from V and 5 bases from J, the gap between germline ends came to 8 bases. CDR3 region: CASSYLRLDTQYF. The CDR3, as DNA: TGTGCCAGCAGTTACCTCCGGTTAGATACGCAGTATTTT.

The chain recombines TRBV5-1 with TRBJ2-7; D may be TRBD2 (5 bases). The CDR3 is 15 residues long. CDR1 is SGHRS and CDR2 is YFSETQ in the germline V gene. Trimming removed 2 bases at V and 0 bases at J, with 12 bases between. The chain's CDR3 is CASSFLFGNSYEQYF. Written as DNA, the CDR3 is TGCGCCAGCAGCTTTCTATTCGGGAACTCCTACGAGCAGTACTTC.

V and J are TRBV5-4 and TRBJ1-4; 8 bases fit TRBD1. The CDR3 covers 15 residues. Germline CDR1 is SGHNT and CDR2 is YYREEE (reference sequence). With 4 bases clipped from V and 4 bases from J, the junction kept 6 bases outside the gene matches. The CDR3, as DNA: TGTGCCAGCAGCGGGGGACAGGAAATTAATGAAAAACTGTTTTTT. As protein: CASSGGQEINEKLFF.

This sequence joins TRBV25-1 and TRBJ2-1; D might be TRBD2 (5 bases). The V gene's germline CDR1 is MGHDK and CDR2 SYGVNS. The CDR3 contains 13 residues. Between the trimmed V and J ends, which lost 7 bases and 10 bases, there was a span of 17 bases. Here the CDR3 reads CASTGVGREEQFF. The CDR3 DNA reads TGTGCCAGCACCGGGGTGGGCAGAGAGGAGCAGTTCTTC.

This clone was seen only a few times. The rearrangement links TRBV4-3 to TRBJ2-5; a weak D match, TRBD1 (5 bases). The J call may be mistaken, given a closer DNA end match to TRBJ2-7. The CDR3 has 15 residues. Germline CDR1 LGHNA, CDR2 YSLEER. The CDR3 spells CASSQDRGRRYEQYF. The CDR3 DNA is TGCGCCAGCAGCCAAGATAGGGGCAGGCGCTACGAGCAGTACTTC.

The chain employs TRBV28 and TRBJ1-5, with D uncertain. The V gene lost 3 bases and the J gene lost 7 bases, with 16 bases spanning the gap. The CDR3 runs 15 residues. The germline CDR1 and CDR2 sequences are MDHEN and SYDVKM. Written as DNA, the CDR3 is TGTGCCAGCAGTTTTACCTCGCCCGGGGAGCAGCCCCAGCATTTT. Protein product: CASSFTSPGEQPQHF.

The chain employs TRBV5-4 and TRBJ2-1; maybe TRBD2 (6 bases). V lost 7 bases and J lost 7, with 18 bases in between. The germline V gene encodes CDR1 SGHNT and CDR2 YYREEE (reference sequence). The CDR3 extends over 14 amino acids. CDR3 region: CASSAWSAGNEQFF. As DNA, the CDR3 is TGTGCCAGCTCGGCGTGGAGCGCGGGGAATGAGCAGTTCTTC. The full variable domain, with the rest looked up from reference TRBV5-4 and TRBJ2-1, is ETGVTQSPTHLIKTRGQQVTLRCSSQSGHNTVSWYQQALGQGPQFIFQYYREEENGRGNFPPRFSGLQFPNYSSELNVNALELDDSALYLCASSAWSAGNEQFFGPGTRLTVL.

The chain uses TRBV29-1 and TRBJ2-7; D possibly corresponds to TRBD2 (5 bases). Trimming removed 5 bases from V and 3 bases from J, with 14 bases in between. The CDR3 consists of 13 residues. Germline CDR1 reads SQVTM; CDR2 reads ANQGSEA. CDR3 residues: CSVSNTGVYEQYF. The CDR3 DNA follows: TGCAGCGTTAGTAATACCGGGGTCTACGAGCAGTACTTC.

This clone was observed a few times. The chain is built from TRBV10-3 and TRBJ1-1; D unresolved. The ends were cut back, 4 bases at V and 1 base at J, with 10 bases in the middle. This CDR3 has 14 amino acids. The germline V gene has CDR1 ENHRY and CDR2 SYGVKD. The CDR3 loop is CAISAVAGNTEAFF. The CDR3 coding sequence is TGTGCCATCAGTGCCGTGGCGGGGAACACTGAAGCTTTCTTT.

Remarks on this clone: The junction shows a germline mismatch at one end, possibly a read error. This chain uses TRBV6-1 with TRBJ2-3, with D tentatively TRBD1 (5 bases). The CDR3 contains 14 residues. Germline-derived CDR1 and CDR2 are MNHNS and SASEGT. The CDR3 region has the DNA TGTGCCAGCAGTTTGGACACCCGCACACATACGCAGTATTTT. It is translated as CASSLDTRTHTQYF.

This sequence joins TRBV6-5 and TRBJ1-4; 7 bases are a match to TRBD1. After removal of 4 bases from V and 8 bases from J, the junction contained 4 bases not matched to a gene. Per germline, CDR1 MNHEY and CDR2 SVGAGI. The CDR3 has 13 residues. The CDR3 loop is CASSSRQGEKLFF. The CDR3 region has the DNA TGTGCCAGCAGTTCCCGACAGGGCGAAAAACTGTTTTTT.